These 5 T cell receptor beta chains were all obtained from the same sample, sequenced in a study of control samples from healthy donors and cancer patients. Profiling relied on immunoSEQ multiplex PCR, and the TCRdb table lists in-frame clones only, not all of them. The table has approximately 190,000 clones, about 90% seen once. The sample was blood. These TCRs come from a young man in good health.

The chain is built from TRBV19 and TRBJ2-1, with no clear D. Germline CDR1 reads LNHDA; CDR2 reads SQIVND (reference sequence). The CDR3 consists of 16 residues. Trimming stripped 4 bases from V and 1 base from J, with 14 bases between. The CDR3 coding sequence is TGTGCCAGTAGTAGAGGCGCCCGCCCGTCCTACAATGAGCAGTTCTTC. This codes for CASSRGARPSYNEQFF. Supplemented by reference TRBV19 and TRBJ2-1, the full variable domain reads DGGITQSPKYLFRKEGQNVTLSCEQNLNHDAMYWYRQDPGQGLRLIYYSQIVNDFQKGDIAEGYSVSREKKESFPLTVTSAQKNPTAFYLCASSRGARPSYNEQFFGPGTRLTVL.

The gene calls are TRBV24-1 and TRBJ1-5, with 11 bases lining up with TRBD1. The CDR3 is 14 residues long. J lost 8 bases, V lost 2 bases, and 1 base had no gene match. From germline, CDR1 is KGHDR and CDR2 SFDVKD. As DNA, the CDR3 is TGTGCCACCAGTGATTGGACAGGGGGCGAGCCCCAGCATTTT. Its translation: CATSDWTGGEPQHF.

The chain links TRBV4-1 to TRBJ1-4; possible D gene TRBD1, 6 bases. CDR3 length equals 13 residues. Between the trimmed V and J ends, which lost 4 bases and 13 bases, there was a span of 16 bases. CDR1 is MGHRA, CDR2 YSYEKL, per germline. For the CDR3, the DNA is TGCGCCAGCAGCCTTGGGGGCGTGGAAGGACTGTTTTTT. Translated: CASSLGGVEGLFF.

This chain joins TRBV3-1 (or the pseudogene TRBV3-2) and TRBJ1-1; a possible D gene is TRBD1 (5 bases). Looked up from germline, CDR1 is LGHDT and CDR2 is YNNKEL (reference sequence). V lost 2 bases, J lost 3 bases, and 13 bases lay in between. The CDR3 runs 15 residues. In DNA form, the CDR3 reads TGTGCCAGCAGCCAACTGACAGAACTTCACACTGAAGCTTTCTTT. It is translated as CASSQLTELHTEAFF.

V usage is TRBV27 and J usage is TRBJ2-7, with 7 bases fitting TRBD1. The CDR3 contains 14 residues. The germline CDR1 and CDR2 sequences are MNHEY and SMNVEV (reference sequence). V lost 5 bases, J lost 3 bases, and 7 bases stayed unmatched. The CDR3 protein is CASSPGTAGYEQYF. CDR3 in DNA: TGTGCCAGCAGTCCCGGGACAGCCGGCTACGAGCAGTACTTC.